This entry is about one TCR beta chain. Clones were read by immunoSEQ multiplex PCR, and TCRdb kept only the in-frame ones, dropping some. The sample carries a few million clones, around 93% recorded once. The data derive from a study of shared clonotypes between healthy human individuals. CDR3 length: 10 amino acids. Germline values: CDR1 DFQATT, CDR2 SNEGSKA (reference sequence). Between the trimmed V and J ends, which lost 8 bases and 12 bases, there was a span of 17 bases. The rearrangement uses TRBV20-1 and TRBJ2-7; D possibly corresponds to TRBD2 (6 bases). The sequenced material came from naive CD4+ T cells from PBMCs. Subset here: CD45RA+ positively selected. The source is a man aged 18 to 30 in good health. Some clones in this sample may be carry-over from other donors' samples. The CDR3 DNA reads TGCAGTATCGGAAGCAGCGGGCTGTACTTC. Protein sequence: CSIGSSGLYF.